The following is a T cell receptor beta chain sequence with its context. What it recognizes is unknown. A much larger clone lies one base from this, so it may be a read error. With duration under 3 months, ophthalmopathy was active: Clinical Activity Score at least 3, NOSPECS at least 4. This record comes from a study of T cells in Graves' hyperthyroidism and ophthalmopathy. Study-level points and caveats: Most expanded thyroid clonotypes above 0.001 recurred in blood.

Researchers took RNA transcripts and amplified the TCR beta CDR3 regions from them. RT-PCR in the first round (using the HTBI primer set) targeted the TCR CDR3. Each CDR3 protein is one row after TCRdb ran MiXCR on the multiplex PCR reads. The profile covers hundreds of thousands of distinct CDR3 sequences, with about a sixth appearing a single time and around 3.5% taken by the ten largest. The germline gives CDR1 MNHEY, CDR2 SMNVEV (reference sequence). There are 13 residues in the CDR3. The V end lost 6 bases, the J end lost 6 bases, and 14 bases lay between the germline ends. The TCR originated in a woman between 35 and 50 years old with Graves' ophthalmopathy. Source material: blood. The chain combines TRBV27 with TRBJ1-2; D uncertain. This CDR3 reads CASRTLVVHGYTF. In DNA, the CDR3 is TGTGCCAGCAGGACCTTAGTCGTGCATGGCTACACCTTC.